These T cell receptor beta chains were read from a single sample in a study of early stage breast cancer tumors. Repertoires were generated with immunoSEQ multiplex PCR, while TCRdb's copy carries only in-frame clones and drops some. The sample lists tens of thousands of clones, 65% to 80% seen once, with roughly 3.4% in the top ten. The sample consisted of blood. The receptors shown here come from a person aged 25 to 45 with breast cancer. The CDR3 runs from the conserved cysteine through the conserved F or W. D genes are given only for firm matches. Clone size is not always given. Where it is, it says once, few, many or a class for expanded clones.

TRBJ1-1	-	TRBV7-3	-	CASSSTGNTEAFF	TGTGCCAGCAGCTCGACAGGGAACACTGAAGCTTTCTTT
TRBJ2-3	-	TRBV9	-	CASSVGTDTQYF	TGTGCCAGCAGCGTAGGAACAGATACGCAGTATTTT
TRBJ2-1	-	TRBV30	-	CAWSVQRRDSLFF	TGTGCCTGGAGTGTACAGAGGCGGGACAGTCTGTTCTTC
TRBJ2-7	-	TRBV7-2	TRBD2	CASSLGLAGVFSYEQYF	TGTGCCAGCAGCTTAGGACTAGCGGGAGTCTTCTCCTACGAGCAGTACTTC
TRBJ2-5	-	TRBV5-4	TRBD1	CASSLASMGQRQETQYF	TGTGCCAGCAGCTTGGCCAGTATGGGACAGAGACAAGAGACCCAGTACTTC
TRBJ2-7	-	TRBV9	-	CASSAGVGVIYEQYF	TGTGCCAGCAGCGCCGGGGTAGGGGTCATCTACGAGCAGTACTTC
TRBJ2-7	few	TRBV27	TRBD1	CASSLGQGTGEQYF	TGTGCCAGCAGTTTGGGACAGGGGACGGGAGAGCAGTACTTC
TRBJ2-1	-	TRBV5-4	-	CASSLGQGTYNEQFF	TGTGCCAGCAGCTTGGGCCAGGGAACTTACAATGAGCAGTTCTTC
TRBJ2-1	-	TRBV4-2	TRBD2	CASSQVGGSSYNEQFF	TGTGCCAGCAGCCAAGTAGGCGGGAGCTCCTACAATGAGCAGTTCTTC
TRBJ1-1	-	TRBV6-5	-	CASRPSGGATEAFF	TGTGCTAGCAGGCCGTCCGGGGGCGCAACTGAAGCTTTCTTT
TRBJ2-1	-	TRBV12-5	TRBD1	CASCWDSPYNEQFF	TGTGCTAGTTGTTGGGACAGCCCCTACAATGAGCAGTTCTTC
TRBJ1-2	-	TRBV9	-	CASSVDQGSNYGYTF	TGTGCCAGCAGCGTAGACCAGGGCTCTAACTATGGCTACACCTTC
TRBJ2-1	-	TRBV6-5	-	CASSYSPATYNEQFF	TGTGCCAGCAGTTACTCGCCAGCGACCTACAATGAGCAGTTCTTC
TRBJ2-1	once	TRBV30	-	CAWSPLSGGAYNEQFF	TGTGCCTGGAGTCCCCTTAGCGGCGGGGCCTACAATGAGCAGTTCTTC
TRBJ1-2	-	TRBV18	-	CASSPGDRWDGYTF	TGTGCCAGCTCACCCGGTGACAGGTGGGATGGCTACACCTTC
TRBJ2-3	-	TRBV29-1	-	CSVEVGRGTDTQYF	TGCAGCGTCGAGGTGGGTCGGGGCACAGATACGCAGTATTTT
TRBJ1-1	-	TRBV7-9	-	CASSLLGVGTTEAFF	TGTGCCAGCAGCTTACTCGGGGTAGGAACAACTGAAGCTTTCTTT
TRBJ2-3	-	TRBV5-1	TRBD1	CATRQGQGTDTQYF	TGCGCCACCAGGCAGGGACAGGGGACAGATACGCAGTATTTT
TRBJ2-7	few	TRBV18	-	CASSSSSYEQYF	TGTGCCAGCTCATCCAGCTCCTACGAGCAGTACTTC
TRBJ1-2	-	TRBV28	TRBD1	CASSFSGQGAYGYTF	TGTGCCAGCAGTTTCTCGGGACAGGGGGCCTATGGCTACACCTTC
TRBJ1-1	-	TRBV5-6	TRBD1	CASSLVGGQMNTEAFF	TGTGCCAGCAGCTTGGTGGGGGGACAGATGAACACTGAAGCTTTCTTT
TRBJ2-6	-	TRBV6-5	-	CASSYPSSGANVLTF	TGTGCCAGCAGTTACCCCAGCTCTGGGGCCAACGTCCTGACTTTC
TRBJ1-5	-	TRBV7-6	TRBD1	CASSLGTGDNQPQHF	TGTGCCAGCAGCTTAGGGACAGGGGACAATCAGCCCCAGCATTTT
TRBJ1-5	-	TRBV18	-	CASSHRDSNQPQHF	TGTGCCAGCTCACACAGGGATAGCAATCAGCCCCAGCATTTT
TRBJ1-1	-	TRBV5-6	-	CASRSEGGGPEAFF	TGTGCCAGCAGGTCGGAGGGCGGGGGCCCTGAAGCTTTCTTT
TRBJ1-1	few	TRBV7-2	-	CASSSGRLNTEAFF	TGTGCCAGCAGCTCCGGACGGTTGAACACTGAAGCTTTCTTT
TRBJ2-2	-	TRBV7-8	TRBD2	CASSLVTSQYTGELFF	TGTGCCAGCAGCTTAGTGACTAGCCAGTACACCGGGGAGCTGTTTTTT
TRBJ2-7	-	TRBV12-2	-	CASRLVEPGQGKYEQYF	TGTGCAAGTCGCTTAGTTGAACCGGGACAGGGAAAGTACGAGCAGTACTTC
TRBJ2-1	-	TRBV6-1	TRBD2	CASSTSGRYNEQFF	TGTGCCAGCAGCACTAGCGGGAGATACAATGAGCAGTTCTTC
TRBJ1-5	-	TRBV6-5	-	CASSNRDTRQPQHF	TGTGCCAGCAGCAACAGGGATACTAGGCAGCCCCAGCATTTT
TRBJ2-5	-	TRBV7-9	TRBD2	CASSLEGLAARRETQYF	TGTGCCAGCAGCTTAGAGGGACTAGCGGCCAGACGGGAGACCCAGTACTTC
TRBJ1-2	-	TRBV5-1	-	CASSFGHAHYYGYTF	TGCGCCAGCAGCTTTGGACACGCGCACTACTATGGCTACACCTTC
TRBJ2-1	once	TRBV19	-	CASSPLSRSGTIGHEQFF	TGTGCCAGTAGCCCGCTTTCCCGGTCCGGGACAATAGGCCATGAGCAGTTCTTC
TRBJ1-1	-	TRBV5-4	TRBD1	CASSFPLSTGDTEAFF	TGTGCCAGCAGCTTCCCCCTCTCGACAGGGGACACTGAAGCTTTCTTT
TRBJ2-2	-	TRBV29-1	-	CSVFRGTGELFF	TGCAGCGTTTTCAGGGGAACCGGGGAGCTGTTTTTT
TRBJ2-7	-	TRBV30	TRBD2	CAWSPLGLADYEQYF	TGTGCCTGGAGTCCTTTAGGACTAGCGGACTACGAGCAGTACTTC
TRBJ2-1	-	TRBV7-6	-	CASSFRSPGNEQFF	TGTGCCAGCAGCTTCCGATCGCCCGGGAATGAGCAGTTCTTC
TRBJ2-1	once	TRBV6-1	-	CASSEQGNEQFF	TGTGCCAGCAGTGAACAGGGCAATGAGCAGTTCTTC
TRBJ2-1	-	TRBV18	-	CASSRDRDQGQFF	TGTGCCAGCTCACGAGACCGGGACCAAGGGCAGTTCTTC
TRBJ1-2	-	TRBV7-3	TRBD1	CASSLLGGAYGYTF	TGTGCCAGCAGCCTCCTAGGGGGCGCCTATGGCTACACCTTC
TRBJ1-1	-	TRBV18	TRBD1	CASSQGGNTEAFF	TGTGCCAGCTCCCAGGGGGGGAACACTGAAGCTTTCTTT
TRBJ2-3	-	TRBV5-1	-	CASSLEDTQYF	TGCGCCAGCAGCTTGGAGGATACGCAGTATTTT
TRBJ2-2	-	TRBV11-2	-	CASQLETANTGELFF	TGTGCCAGCCAATTGGAGACAGCGAACACCGGGGAGCTGTTTTTT